Sequencing of this T cell receptor (beta chain) was carried out in a study of T cell repertoires in cytomegalovirus infection. The CDR3 runs to 14 residues. The V gene's germline CDR1 is LNHDA and CDR2 SQIVND (reference sequence). Trimming left V 8 bases short and J 0 bases short, with 13 bases between. This clonotype has more than one count but fewer than ten. Antigen: not known. TCRdb analysed the reads with MiXCR anew, one entry per CDR3 protein. The table includes 300,000 to 400,000 distinct CDR3 sequences, almost 30% detected once. Whole-study results and caveats: The ex vivo response was dominated by HLA-C-restricted CMV-specific TCR beta clonotypes.

V usage is TRBV19 and J usage is TRBJ1-1; D is uncertain. The clonotype was recovered from a human donor in good health (CMV status not recorded). Some clones in this sample may be carry-over from other donors' samples. The sample was cultured PBMCs, taken from culture after CMV antigen stimulation. The CDR3 loop is CASQRRTMNTEAFF. The DNA of the CDR3 is TGTGCCAGTCAGAGACGAACGATGAACACTGAAGCTTTCTTT.